The present entry profiles one TCR beta chain with its context. Per the original methods: Estimates of nucleated cell counts were drawn from the amplification of reference gene primers. Here immunoSEQ multiplex PCR was the method, and the copy in TCRdb shows in-frame clones only, minus some. V and J calls plus clone size are reproduced from that table; the DNA served to infer D and trimming. The data hold roughly 250,000 clones, with roughly 84% observed a single time. The sample comes from a study of blood T cell repertoires in COVID-19. Study summary: The origin of the acute and convalescent COVID-19 samples was the United States, Italy and Spain. Sample material is recorded as cDNA or gDNA derived from T cells, B-cell-depleted T cells, or PBMCs.

The germline CDR1 and CDR2 sequences are SGHDT and YYEEEE. This CDR3 region has 15 residues. Trimming took off 0 bases at V and 5 bases at J, with 12 bases between the two ends. The source is a woman in her thirties or forties who had recovered from COVID-19. The sample comprised peripheral blood. The genes are TRBV5-6 and TRBJ1-5; possibly TRBD1 for D (5 bases). The CDR3 DNA sequence: TGTGCCAGCAGCTTGGGAGGGTGGGGGGATCAGCCCCAGCATTTT. Its translation is CASSLGGWGDQPQHF.